Listed here are 26 T cell receptor beta chains from one sample, sequenced in a study of blood T cell repertoires in COVID-19 (dated by TCRdb to the early 2020s). The protocol used for the library was the immunoSEQ multiplex PCR assay. TCRdb's version of the immuneACCESS table is confined to in-frame rearrangements and falls short of the full clone set. An unresolved V gene accounts for under half of the shortfall where checked; the remainder is of unknown origin. This sample gives about 220,000 clones in total; 70% to 90% of them show up just once. In total, the top ten clones hold more than 2% of the sample. The material sequenced was peripheral blood. The receptors were sampled from a woman aged 70-85 years with COVID-19, enrolled during active disease.

The chain has TRBV6-6 and TRBJ1-2; D might be TRBD1 (6 bases). The CDR3 loop spans 10 amino acids. The germline V gene encodes CDR1 MNHNY and CDR2 SVGAGI (reference sequence). Trimming took 6 bases from V and 11 from J, leaving 10 bases between them. CDR3 amino acids: CASRTDRYTF. The CDR3 DNA reads as TGTGCCAGCAGGACCGACAGGTACACCTTC.

This CDR3 reads CASSLGGQGHNEQFF. DNA for the CDR3: TGTGCCAGCAGCCTGGGGGGACAGGGCCACAATGAGCAGTTCTTC. This rearrangement joins TRBV11-3 to TRBJ2-1; 9 bases fit TRBD1. Germline CDR1 and CDR2: SGHNT and YENEEA. V gave up 5 bases and J gave up 5 bases; unmatched junction bases: 7. The length of the CDR3 is 15 residues. The variable domain in full, completed from reference TRBV11-3 and TRBJ2-1, reads EAGVVQSPRYKIIEKKQPVAFWCNPISGHNTLYWYLQNLGQGPELLIRYENEEAVDDSQLPKDRFSAERLKGVDSTLKIQPAELGDSAVYLCASSLGGQGHNEQFFGPGTRLTVL.

The CDR3 nucleotides are TGTGCCAGCGGTCAGGGGTTCTATGGCTACACCTTC. Protein product: CASGQGFYGYTF. This chain links TRBV2 with TRBJ1-2; D might be TRBD1 (6 bases). The germline CDR1 and CDR2 sequences are SNHLY and FYNNEI. This CDR3 comprises 12 residues. Trimming took off 8 bases at V and 4 bases at J, with 11 bases between the two ends.

The chain links TRBV5-5 to TRBJ1-1; 9 positions agree with TRBD1. Germline trimming cut 2 bases from V and 1 base from J; bases unmatched to any gene: 3. The CDR3 runs 15 residues. Germline assignment: CDR1 SGHKS and CDR2 YYEKEE (reference sequence). For the CDR3, the DNA is TGTGCCAGCAGCTTACTACAGGGGGCGAACACTGAAGCTTTCTTT. Amino acids: CASSLLQGANTEAFF.

About this clone: At one end, the junction sequence differs from germline, possibly due to a read error. At the DNA level, this CDR3 is encoded by other sequences in the same sample as well. The rearrangement joins TRBV5-8 to TRBJ2-3, with 9 bases fitting TRBD2. This CDR3 has 17 residues. The germline V gene has CDR1 SGHTS and CDR2 YDEGEE. The CDR3 sequence is CASSSDGAGGPLDTQYF. The CDR3 DNA reads as TGTGCCAGCAGCTCAGACGGGGCGGGAGGGCCTCTTGATACACAGTATTTT.

The chain is built from TRBV7-2 and TRBJ2-7; 10 bases are shared with TRBD1. V lost 5 bases and J lost 4; bases outside the gene matches: 5. Germline CDR1 is SGHTA and CDR2 is FQGNSA. The CDR3 contains 14 residues. CDR3 region: CASSPGQGPYEQYF. In DNA form, the CDR3 reads TGTGCCAGCAGCCCGGGACAGGGGCCGTACGAGCAGTACTTC. The full variable domain, completed using reference TRBV7-2 and TRBJ2-7, is GAGVSQSPSNKVTEKGKDVELRCDPISGHTALYWYRQSLGQGLEFLIYFQGNSAPDKSGLPSDRFSAERTGGSVSTLTIQRTQQEDSAVYLCASSPGQGPYEQYFGPGTRLTVT.

The chain uses TRBV2 and TRBJ2-3; 12 bases match TRBD2. Germline V gives CDR1 SNHLY, CDR2 FYNNEI. The CDR3 length is 16 residues. After removal of 6 bases from V and 3 bases from J, the junction contained 7 bases not matched to a gene. CDR3 in amino acids: CASRPLAGGSTDTQYF. The CDR3 bases are TGTGCCAGCAGACCTCTAGCGGGAGGGAGTACAGATACGCAGTATTTT.

The chain combines TRBV7-3 with TRBJ2-2, with TRBD2 matching over 10 bases. This CDR3 spans 15 amino acids. Germline trimming cut 5 bases from V and 5 bases from J; bases unmatched to any gene: 5. CDR1 and CDR2 (germline): SGHTA, FQGTGA. The CDR3 sequence: CASSLSGRRTGELFF. The CDR3 nucleotides are TGTGCCAGCAGCCTTAGCGGGAGGCGGACCGGGGAGCTGTTTTTT.

This clone was seen a handful of times. In DNA form, the CDR3 reads TGTGCCAGCAGCCATGGACAGTATCAAGAGACCCAGTACTTC. The encoded protein is CASSHGQYQETQYF. The J gene is TRBJ2-5, the V gene TRBV5-8; tentatively, D is TRBD1 (6 bases). This CDR3 has 14 amino acids. V gave up 4 bases and J gave up 2 bases, with 12 bases separating them. Germline CDR1 reads SGHTS; CDR2 reads YDEGEE.

The chain employs TRBV3-1 (or the pseudogene TRBV3-2) and TRBJ2-2, with D tentatively TRBD2 (6 bases). The CDR3 loop spans 13 amino acids. Germline assignment: CDR1 LGHDT and CDR2 YNNKEL (reference sequence). With 4 bases removed from V and 6 bases from J, the gap between germline ends came to 9 bases. The CDR3 bases are TGTGCCAGCAGCCGATGGGGGGCCGGGGAGCTGTTTTTT. Encoded protein: CASSRWGAGELFF.

This chain links TRBV25-1 with TRBJ1-2; D is uncertain. Germline assignment: CDR1 MGHDK and CDR2 SYGVNS. The germline V and J ends were trimmed by 3 bases and 3 bases, with 8 bases remaining between them. CDR3 length equals 13 residues. The CDR3 reads CASSDRVHYGYTF. CDR3 DNA sequence: TGTGCCAGCAGTGATCGGGTCCACTATGGCTACACCTTC.

The chain combines TRBV12-3 or TRBV12-4 with TRBJ1-2, with 7 nucleotides matching TRBD1. Unmatched junction bases numbered 3, after V lost 6 bases and J lost 5 bases. CDR3 size: 12 residues. The CDR3 loop reads CASSSGGYGYTF. The CDR3 DNA is TGTGCCAGCAGCTCAGGGGGTTATGGCTACACCTTC.

V usage is TRBV27 and J usage is TRBJ2-2; 7 bases map to TRBD2. CDR3 size: 13 residues. The V gene's germline CDR1 is MNHEY and CDR2 SMNVEV (reference sequence). After removal of 2 bases from V and 6 bases from J, the junction contained 0 bases not matched to a gene. CDR3 sequence reads: CASSLGRAGELFF. The CDR3 DNA reads as TGTGCCAGCAGTTTAGGGAGGGCCGGGGAGCTGTTTTTT.

V gene TRBV9 combines with J gene TRBJ2-3; tentatively, D is TRBD1 (5 bases). Trimming cost V 0 bases and J 4 bases, with 15 bases left between them. The CDR3 loop spans 16 amino acids. Germline V gives CDR1 SGDLS, CDR2 YYNGEE. CDR3 sequence reads: CASSVGAGIEADTQYF. In nucleotides, the CDR3 is TGTGCCAGCAGCGTAGGAGCAGGGATAGAGGCAGATACGCAGTATTTT.

This clone has only one observation. The CDR3 protein is CASRGQATNEKLFF. Written as DNA, the CDR3 is TGTGCCAGCAGGGGACAGGCAACTAATGAAAAACTGTTTTTT. The V call is TRBV6-6, the J call TRBJ1-4; 8 bases line up with TRBD1. After removal of 6 bases from V and 0 bases from J, the junction contained 0 bases not matched to a gene. Germline V gene sequence: CDR1 MNHNY, CDR2 SVGAGI (reference sequence). The CDR3 has 14 residues.

The CDR3 region is CASSPRVPRDTEAFF. In DNA, the CDR3 is TGTGCCAGCAGCCCTCGGGTCCCCAGGGACACTGAAGCTTTCTTT. The chain uses TRBV5-8 and TRBJ1-1; D possibly corresponds to TRBD1 (5 bases). Trimming took 4 bases from V and 3 from J, leaving 16 bases between them. The CDR3 is 15 amino acids. Germline lookup yields CDR1 SGHTS and CDR2 YDEGEE.

The CDR3 sequence is CASSLNRFYGYTF. The CDR3 bases are TGTGCCAGCAGTTTAAACAGGTTCTATGGCTACACCTTC. J is TRBJ1-2 and V is TRBV12-3 or TRBV12-4, with D perhaps matching TRBD1 (5 bases). Trimming shortened V by 2 bases and J by 4 bases, and 8 bases separated the two germline ends. The CDR3 spans 13 residues.

The J gene is TRBJ1-3, the V gene TRBV11-3, with D uncertain. V lost 1 base to trimming and J lost 8 bases, with 12 bases between them. The CDR3 has 14 amino acids. Germline V gives CDR1 SGHNT, CDR2 YENEEA. The CDR3 DNA sequence: TGTGCCAGCAGCTTAGCGCCGTCATCGGACACCATATATTTT. Amino acids: CASSLAPSSDTIYF.

The V call is TRBV6-5, the J call TRBJ1-6; 7 bases are a match to TRBD1. The germline CDR1 and CDR2 sequences are MNHEY and SVGAGI. The CDR3 consists of 15 residues. Trimming at V came to 5 bases and at J to 8 bases, leaving 9 bases not matched to a gene. The CDR3 region is CASSRGWTGHSPLHF. Written as DNA, the CDR3 is TGTGCCAGCAGTAGAGGGTGGACAGGACATTCACCCCTCCACTTT.

This clone was detected ten times or more. The rearrangement uses TRBV6-2 or TRBV6-3 and TRBJ1-2; the D gene is possibly TRBD1 (5 bases). Trimming pared 0 bases from V and 4 bases from J, leaving 12 bases between. The CDR3 has 15 amino acids. From germline, CDR1 is MNHEY and CDR2 SVGEGT. In DNA, the CDR3 is TGTGCCAGCAGTTACTCGCAAACAGGCCCCTATGGCTACACCTTC. Translation gives CASSYSQTGPYGYTF.

The chain uses TRBV6-1 and TRBJ2-1; TRBD2 agrees at 7 bases. Germline CDR1 is MNHNS and CDR2 is SASEGT. V was pared by 1 base and J by 2 bases, with 8 bases of the junction left unmatched. The CDR3 runs 17 residues. The CDR3 nucleotides are TGTGCCAGCAGTGAAGAAGTCGGGGGGAAAGCCTACAATGAGCAGTTCTTC. Its translation is CASSEEVGGKAYNEQFF.

Here the CDR3 reads CASSLTANTEAFF. For the CDR3, the DNA is TGTGCCAGCAGCTTAACAGCGAACACTGAAGCTTTCTTT. This rearrangement joins TRBV7-2 to TRBJ1-1; the D is unclear. CDR3 size: 13 residues. With 2 bases removed from V and 1 base from J, the gap between germline ends came to 5 bases. Germline loops: CDR1 SGHTA, CDR2 FQGNSA.

This chain uses TRBV7-3 with TRBJ2-1; 8 bases line up with TRBD1. J was trimmed by 8 bases and V by 2 bases; bases with no gene match: 5. The CDR3 is made up of 14 amino acids. Looked up from germline, CDR1 is SGHTA and CDR2 is FQGTGA. CDR3 sequence: CASSLSGGRDEQFF. CDR3 sequence (DNA): TGTGCCAGCAGCTTATCAGGGGGCAGAGATGAGCAGTTCTTC.

The rearrangement links TRBV5-6 to TRBJ2-2; possible D gene TRBD1, 5 bases. In germline, CDR1 is SGHDT, CDR2 YYEEEE. Trimming took off 4 bases at V and 1 base at J, with 17 bases between the two ends. This CDR3 is built from 17 residues. As DNA, the CDR3 is TGTGCCAGCAGCCCGAAGGTGGGGCTAGTGAACACCGGGGAGCTGTTTTTT. This translates into CASSPKVGLVNTGELFF.

The genes are TRBV20-1 and TRBJ1-2, with D unclear. The V gene's germline CDR1 is DFQATT and CDR2 SNEGSKA (reference sequence). The CDR3 has 12 residues. Trimming pared 3 bases from V and 1 base from J, leaving 6 bases between. The CDR3: CSASQDNYGYTF. Written as DNA, the CDR3 is TGCAGTGCTAGTCAGGATAACTATGGCTACACCTTC.

The chain has TRBV5-8 and TRBJ2-1, with 12 bases identical to TRBD2. The junction had 8 bases not matched to a gene; V was cut back by 3 bases and J by 10 bases. Looked up from germline, CDR1 is SGHTS and CDR2 is YDEGEE. The CDR3 has 15 amino acids. The CDR3 region has the DNA TGTGCCAGCAGCTCAAGACTAGCGGGAGCTCCCGAGCAGTTCTTC. This translates into CASSSRLAGAPEQFF.